This TCR beta chain emerged from a study of CD8 T cells in Susac syndrome (dated by TCRdb to between 2018 and 2020). In the study overall: Repertoire sequencing was used to test whether CD8+ T cell activation and differentiation in Susac syndrome was antigen driven.

High-throughput TCR beta sequencing profiled peripheral blood CD8+ and CD4+ T cells from healthy donors, Susac syndrome patients and multiple sclerosis patients. The healthy donors served as controls matched for age and sex. Bulk CD8+ and CD4+ T cells were purified magnetically by negative isolation, whereas CD8+ TEMRA cells were enriched by FACS. Blood was drawn into EDTA tubes, processed within 24 hours, and PBMCs were isolated by density gradient centrifugation. PBMCs intended for TCR sequencing were cryopreserved in liquid nitrogen and thawed later in a water bath at 37 degrees C. The sorted or isolated CD4+, CD8+ and CD8+ TEMRA cells reached a purity of at least 90%. RNA was extracted using the RNeasy kit, and roughly 0.5 to 1 microgram was reverse transcribed with random hexamers. The immunoSEQ multiplex PCR assay, which covers 54 Vbeta and 13 Jbeta segments, was used to amplify TCR beta CDR3 regions. PCR amplification bias was corrected using a synthetic template baseline for primer optimization and computational correction. The published analysis was carried out like this. Reads were assigned to V, D and J genes according to IMGT and analyzed in immunoSEQ Analyzer, with only productive sequences retained. To calculate clonality, Shannon entropy was normalized by log2 of the number of productive unique sequences and then subtracted from one. For each patient and control, public and private clones were evaluated among the 100 most prevalent clones. Susac-specific clones were defined as absent from healthy and MS cohorts, approximately 1,000 published viral clones and other ImmuneACCESS disease sequences. TCRdb ran its own pipeline on the public reads, namely fastp trimming at Q25 and MiXCR clone calling, and kept in-frame beta chains. All rows with the same CDR3 protein become a single entry with the most common DNA and genes. The V and J calls were determined by TCRdb, not by the authors. This sample comprises about 190,000 distinct CDR3 sequences, about 94% of them detected only once. The ten largest clonotypes hold 0.1% of the sample.

Turning to this clonotype: There is no known antigen for this receptor. The record has no base qualities; no much larger clone is one base away.

What the study reported, not specific to this receptor: The number of individuals in the TCR sequencing and HLA analysis was acknowledged as relatively small.

The CDR3 has 12 amino acids, counting the end cysteine and phenylalanine. Left in the record is the CDR3 DNA by itself, 36 bases read in frame from the first base. The CDR1 and CDR2 encoded by the germline V gene (reference sequence) are GTSNPN and SVGIG. Trimming at the junction amounts to 0 bases on V and 4 bases on J, and the germline ends lie 4 bases apart. The sample was CD4+ T cells from PBMCs. This TCR derives from a human donor in good health. Rearrangement joined TRBV30 to TRBJ1-5, with the identity of the D gene unclear. The CDR3 region: CAWSVRNQPQHF. The nucleotides are TGTGCCTGGAGTGTGAGGAATCAGCCCCAGCATTTT.